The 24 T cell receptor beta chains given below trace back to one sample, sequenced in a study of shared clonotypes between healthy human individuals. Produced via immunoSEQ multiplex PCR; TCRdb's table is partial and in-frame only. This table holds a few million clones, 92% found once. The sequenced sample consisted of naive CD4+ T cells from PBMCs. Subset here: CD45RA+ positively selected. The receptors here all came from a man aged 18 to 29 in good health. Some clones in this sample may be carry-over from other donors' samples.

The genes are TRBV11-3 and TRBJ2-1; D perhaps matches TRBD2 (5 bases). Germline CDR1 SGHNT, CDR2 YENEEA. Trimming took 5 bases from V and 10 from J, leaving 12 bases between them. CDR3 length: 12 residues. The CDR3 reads CASSGPGLEQFF. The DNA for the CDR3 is TGTGCCAGCAGCGGCCCGGGGTTGGAGCAGTTCTTC.

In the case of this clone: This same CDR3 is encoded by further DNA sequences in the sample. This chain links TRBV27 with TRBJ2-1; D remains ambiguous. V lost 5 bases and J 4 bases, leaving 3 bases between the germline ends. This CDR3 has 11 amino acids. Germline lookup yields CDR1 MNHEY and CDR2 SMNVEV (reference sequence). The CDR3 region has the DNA TGTGCCAGCAGTCGATACAATGAGCAGTTCTTC. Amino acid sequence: CASSRYNEQFF.

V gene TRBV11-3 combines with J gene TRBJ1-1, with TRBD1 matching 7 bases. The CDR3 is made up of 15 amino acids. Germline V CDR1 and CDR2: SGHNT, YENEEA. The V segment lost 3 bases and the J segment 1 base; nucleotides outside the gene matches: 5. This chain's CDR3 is CASSLRGRGNTEAFF. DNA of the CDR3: TGTGCCAGCAGCTTGAGGGGGCGAGGGAACACTGAAGCTTTCTTT.

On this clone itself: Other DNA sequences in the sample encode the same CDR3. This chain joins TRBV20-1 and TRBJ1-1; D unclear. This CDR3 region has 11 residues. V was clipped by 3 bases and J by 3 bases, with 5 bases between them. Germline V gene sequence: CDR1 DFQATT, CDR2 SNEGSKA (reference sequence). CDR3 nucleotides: TGCAGTGCTAGGCAGTACACTGAAGCTTTCTTT. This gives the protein CSARQYTEAFF.

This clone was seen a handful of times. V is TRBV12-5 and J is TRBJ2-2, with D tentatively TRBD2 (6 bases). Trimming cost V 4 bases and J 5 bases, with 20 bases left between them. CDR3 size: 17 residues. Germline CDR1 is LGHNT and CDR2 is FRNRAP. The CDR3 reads CASGSRTGEGRTGELFF. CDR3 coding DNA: TGTGCTAGTGGTTCAAGAACGGGAGAGGGAAGGACCGGGGAGCTGTTTTTT.

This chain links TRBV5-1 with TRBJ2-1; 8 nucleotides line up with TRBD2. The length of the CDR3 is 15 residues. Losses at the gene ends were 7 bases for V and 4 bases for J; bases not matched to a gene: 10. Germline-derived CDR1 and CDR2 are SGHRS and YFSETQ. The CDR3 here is CASGTSSGHYNEQFF. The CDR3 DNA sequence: TGCGCCAGCGGTACTTCTAGCGGGCATTACAATGAGCAGTTCTTC.

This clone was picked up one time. CDR3 sequence: CASSIALEGTDTQYF. CDR3 DNA sequence: TGCGCCAGCAGCATCGCCCTAGAGGGAACAGATACGCAGTATTTT. The chain employs TRBV5-1 and TRBJ2-3; D may be TRBD2 (5 bases). Germline CDR1 is SGHRS and CDR2 is YFSETQ. V lost 4 bases, J lost 3 bases, and 15 bases lay in between. This CDR3 has 15 residues.

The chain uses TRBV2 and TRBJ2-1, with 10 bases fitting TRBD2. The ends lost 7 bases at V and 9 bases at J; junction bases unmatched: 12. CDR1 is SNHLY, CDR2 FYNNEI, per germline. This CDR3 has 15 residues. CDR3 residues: CASNIRTSGVSEQFF. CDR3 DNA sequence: TGTGCCAGCAATATTAGGACTAGCGGTGTGTCTGAGCAGTTCTTC.

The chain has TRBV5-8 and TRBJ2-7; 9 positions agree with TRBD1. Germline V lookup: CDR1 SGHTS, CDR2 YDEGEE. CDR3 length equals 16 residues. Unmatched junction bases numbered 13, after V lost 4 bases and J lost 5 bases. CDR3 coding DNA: TGTGCCAGCAGCCCCCGGGACAGGGTGGGGAGCCACGAGCAGTACTTC. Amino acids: CASSPRDRVGSHEQYF.

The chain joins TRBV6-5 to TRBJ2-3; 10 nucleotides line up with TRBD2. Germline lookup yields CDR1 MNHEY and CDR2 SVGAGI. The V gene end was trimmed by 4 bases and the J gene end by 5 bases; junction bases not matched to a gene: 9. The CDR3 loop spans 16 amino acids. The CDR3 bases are TGTGCCAGCAGTTCCAACAGCGGGAGGGGTGGAGATACGCAGTATTTT. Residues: CASSSNSGRGGDTQYF.

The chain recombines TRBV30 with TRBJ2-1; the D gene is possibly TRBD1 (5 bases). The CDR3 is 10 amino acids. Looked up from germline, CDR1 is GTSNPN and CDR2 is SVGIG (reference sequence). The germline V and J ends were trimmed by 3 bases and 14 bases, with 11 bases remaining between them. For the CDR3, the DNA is TGTGCCTGGAGCAGGCTAGGGGAGTTCTTC. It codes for CAWSRLGEFF. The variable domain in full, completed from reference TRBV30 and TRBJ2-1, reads SQTIHQWPATLVQPVGSPLSLECTVEGTSNPNLYWYRQAAGRGLQLLFYSVGIGQISSEVPQNLSASRPQDRQFILSSKKLLLSDSGFYLCAWSRLGEFFGPGTRLTVL.

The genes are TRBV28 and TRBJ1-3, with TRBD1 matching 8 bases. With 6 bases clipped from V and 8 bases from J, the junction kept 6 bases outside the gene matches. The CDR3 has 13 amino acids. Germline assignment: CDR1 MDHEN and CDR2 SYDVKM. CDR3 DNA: TGTGCCAGCAGAGCACAGGGGGGGTACACCATATATTTT. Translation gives CASRAQGGYTIYF.

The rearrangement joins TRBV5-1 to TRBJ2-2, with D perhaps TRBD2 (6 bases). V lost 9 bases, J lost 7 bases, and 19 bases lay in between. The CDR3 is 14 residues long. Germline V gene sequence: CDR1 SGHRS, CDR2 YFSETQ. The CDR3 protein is CATSTGSTGGELFF. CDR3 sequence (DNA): TGCGCCACCTCTACCGGGAGTACTGGCGGGGAGCTGTTTTTT.

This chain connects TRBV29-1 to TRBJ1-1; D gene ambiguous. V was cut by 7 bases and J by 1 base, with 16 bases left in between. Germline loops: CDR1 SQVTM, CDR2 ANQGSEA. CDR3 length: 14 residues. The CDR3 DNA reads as TGCAGCGCCCGGGGTTTGGCAGCGAACACTGAAGCTTTCTTT. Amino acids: CSARGLAANTEAFF.

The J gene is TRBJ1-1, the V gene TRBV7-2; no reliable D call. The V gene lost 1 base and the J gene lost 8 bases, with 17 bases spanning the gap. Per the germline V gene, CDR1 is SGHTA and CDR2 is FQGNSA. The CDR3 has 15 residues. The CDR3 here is CASSLGPGVSLEAFF. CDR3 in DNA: TGTGCCAGCAGCTTAGGCCCAGGCGTGTCACTAGAAGCTTTCTTT.

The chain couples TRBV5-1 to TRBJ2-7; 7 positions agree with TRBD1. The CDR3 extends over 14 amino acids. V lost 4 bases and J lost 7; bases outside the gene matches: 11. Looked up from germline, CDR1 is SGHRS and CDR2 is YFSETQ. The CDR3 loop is CASSIRGQVGEQYF. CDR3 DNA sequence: TGCGCCAGCAGCATCCGAGGACAGGTTGGAGAGCAGTACTTC.

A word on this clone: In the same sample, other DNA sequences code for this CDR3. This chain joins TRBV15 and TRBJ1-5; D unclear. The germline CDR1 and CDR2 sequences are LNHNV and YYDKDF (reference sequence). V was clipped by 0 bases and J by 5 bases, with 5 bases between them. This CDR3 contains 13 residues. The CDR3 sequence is CATSRDIDQPQHF. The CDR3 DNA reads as TGTGCCACCAGCAGAGATATTGATCAGCCCCAGCATTTT. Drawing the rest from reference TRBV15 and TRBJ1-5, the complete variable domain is DAMVIQNPRYQVTQFGKPVTLSCSQTLNHNVMYWYQQKSSQAPKLLFHYYDKDFNNEADTPDNFQSRRPNTSFCFLDIRSPGLGDTAMYLCATSRDIDQPQHFGDGTRLSIL.

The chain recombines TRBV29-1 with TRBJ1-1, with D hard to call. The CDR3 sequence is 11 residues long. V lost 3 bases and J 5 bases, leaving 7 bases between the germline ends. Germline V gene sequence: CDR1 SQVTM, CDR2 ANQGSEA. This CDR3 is CSVDRVTEAFF. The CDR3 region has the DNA TGCAGCGTTGATCGGGTAACTGAAGCTTTCTTT.

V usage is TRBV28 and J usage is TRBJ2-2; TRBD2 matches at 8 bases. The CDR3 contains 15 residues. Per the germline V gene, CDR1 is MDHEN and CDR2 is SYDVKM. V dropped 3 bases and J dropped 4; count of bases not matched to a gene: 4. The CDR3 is CASSLVRGGTGELFF. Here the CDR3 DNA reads TGTGCCAGCAGTTTGGTACGGGGGGGCACCGGGGAGCTGTTTTTT.

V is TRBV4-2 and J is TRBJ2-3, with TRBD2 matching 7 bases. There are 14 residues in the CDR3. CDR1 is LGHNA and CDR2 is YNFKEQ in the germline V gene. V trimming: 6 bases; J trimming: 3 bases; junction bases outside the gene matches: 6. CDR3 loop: CASRRRERTDTQYF. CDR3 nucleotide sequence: TGTGCCAGCAGAAGGCGGGAGAGGACAGATACGCAGTATTTT.

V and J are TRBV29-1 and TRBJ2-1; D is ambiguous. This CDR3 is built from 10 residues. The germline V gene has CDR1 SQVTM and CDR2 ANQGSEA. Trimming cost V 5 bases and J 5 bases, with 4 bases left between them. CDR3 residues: CSVRDNEQFF. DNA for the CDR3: TGCAGCGTTCGGGACAATGAGCAGTTCTTC.

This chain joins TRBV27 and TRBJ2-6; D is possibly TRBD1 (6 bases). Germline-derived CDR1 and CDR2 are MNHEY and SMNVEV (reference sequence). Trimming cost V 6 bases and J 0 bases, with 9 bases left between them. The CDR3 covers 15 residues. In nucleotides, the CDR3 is TGTGCCAGCAGACTAGGGGGCTCTGGGGCCAACGTCCTGACTTTC. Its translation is CASRLGGSGANVLTF. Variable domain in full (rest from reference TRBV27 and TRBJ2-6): EAQVTQNPRYLITVTGKKLTVTCSQNMNHEYMSWYRQDPGLGLRQIYYSMNVEVTDKGDVPEGYKVSRKEKRNFPLILESPSPNQTSLYFCASRLGGSGANVLTFGAGSRLTVL.

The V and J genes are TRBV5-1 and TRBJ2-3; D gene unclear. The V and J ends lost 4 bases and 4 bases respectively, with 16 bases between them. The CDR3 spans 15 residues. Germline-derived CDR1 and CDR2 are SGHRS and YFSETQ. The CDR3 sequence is CASSPRESTPDTQYF. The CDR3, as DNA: TGCGCCAGCAGCCCCCGCGAGTCGACCCCAGATACGCAGTATTTT. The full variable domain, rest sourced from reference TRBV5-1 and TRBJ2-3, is KAGVTQTPRYLIKTRGQQVTLSCSPISGHRSVSWYQQTPGQGLQFLFEYFSETQRNKGNFPGRFSGRQFSNSRSEMNVSTLELGDSALYLCASSPRESTPDTQYFGPGTRLTVL.

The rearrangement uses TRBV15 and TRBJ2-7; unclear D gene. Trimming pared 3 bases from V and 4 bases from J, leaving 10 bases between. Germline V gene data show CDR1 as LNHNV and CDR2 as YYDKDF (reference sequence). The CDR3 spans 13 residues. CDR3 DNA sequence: TGTGCCACCAGCAGGAGTACTCGATACGAGCAGTACTTC. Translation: CATSRSTRYEQYF.